A single sample is the source of the 27 T cell receptor beta chains below, sequenced in a study of OX40 agonist ivuxolimab in advanced cancers. Repertoires were generated with immunoSEQ multiplex PCR, while TCRdb's copy carries only in-frame clones and drops some. The sample shows over 10,000 clones, 84% of them seen only once. This specimen was CD4+ or CD8+ T cells sorted from blood, taken in a trial of the OX40 agonist ivuxolimab. The receptors here all came from an adult with an advanced solid tumor such as melanoma, head and neck, liver or kidney cancer.

The chain joins TRBV11-3 to TRBJ2-1; 9 bases line up with TRBD2. With 2 bases clipped from V and 4 bases from J, the junction kept 12 bases outside the gene matches. The CDR3 spans 18 residues. Per the germline V gene, CDR1 is SGHNT and CDR2 is YENEEA. CDR3 protein: CASSLLAGDIPPYNEQFF. DNA for the CDR3: TGTGCCAGCAGCTTATTAGCGGGAGACATCCCCCCATACAATGAGCAGTTCTTC.

The chain joins TRBV6-1 to TRBJ2-7; D perhaps matches TRBD2 (6 bases). V was clipped by 6 bases and J by 4 bases, with 19 bases between them. CDR1 MNHNS and CDR2 SASEGT come from the germline V gene. CDR3 length: 15 amino acids. The CDR3 DNA sequence: TGTGCCAGCAGGGGCGGGGCTGGCGCCCTGTACGAGCAGTACTTC. Its translation is CASRGGAGALYEQYF.

This chain connects TRBV7-9 to TRBJ1-1, with no clear D. CDR3 length: 14 amino acids. Looked up from germline, CDR1 is SEHNR and CDR2 is FQNEAQ (reference sequence). V lost 1 base and J 1 base, leaving 7 bases between the germline ends. As DNA, the CDR3 is TGTGCCAGCAGCTTAGGTGGCGGGAACACTGAAGCTTTCTTT. Its translation is CASSLGGGNTEAFF.

The rearrangement uses TRBV7-9 and TRBJ2-7; 7 bases map to TRBD2. The CDR3 has 15 amino acids. With 4 bases clipped from V and 0 bases from J, the junction kept 6 bases outside the gene matches. Germline V CDR1 and CDR2: SEHNR, FQNEAQ (reference sequence). CDR3 amino acids: CASSSLLAASYEQYF. The CDR3 DNA reads TGTGCCAGCAGCTCCCTTCTAGCGGCCTCCTACGAGCAGTACTTC.

The DNA for the CDR3 is TGCGCCAGCAGCCAGCCCAGGGTTGGGAACACTGAAGCTTTCTTT. This gives the protein CASSQPRVGNTEAFF. This chain links TRBV4-1 with TRBJ1-1; perhaps TRBD1 as D (5 bases). CDR3 length: 15 amino acids. V shed 3 bases and J shed 1 base, with 12 bases lying between them. The germline V gene has CDR1 MGHRA and CDR2 YSYEKL.

A word on this clone: One junction end does not reproduce the germline sequence, and a read error may be involved. The rearrangement links TRBV27 to TRBJ2-6; no firm D call. The CDR3 runs to 16 residues. Germline loops: CDR1 MNHEY, CDR2 SMNVEV (reference sequence). In DNA form, the CDR3 reads TGTGCCAGCAGTCTATCCAGCTACTCTGGGGCCAACGTCCTGACTTTC. Encoded protein: CASSLSSYSGANVLTF.

This rearrangement joins TRBV15 to TRBJ2-5, with D possibly matching TRBD2 (6 bases). V gave up 2 bases and J gave up 1 base, with 11 bases separating them. The V gene's germline CDR1 is LNHNV and CDR2 YYDKDF (reference sequence). The CDR3 covers 15 residues. The CDR3: CATSRRIAAQETQYF. The CDR3 DNA sequence: TGTGCCACCAGCAGAAGGATAGCGGCCCAAGAGACCCAGTACTTC.

V usage is TRBV28 and J usage is TRBJ1-1, with a weak D call TRBD1 (6 bases). Germline CDR1 reads MDHEN; CDR2 reads SYDVKM. This CDR3 is 14 amino acids long. Trimming shortened V by 4 bases and J by 1 base, and 10 bases separated the two germline ends. The CDR3 DNA reads TGTGCCAGCAGTTCATCACAGGGGAACACTGAAGCTTTCTTT. This encodes CASSSSQGNTEAFF.

For this clone: A read error likely explains this, since a far larger clone differs by one base. This chain uses TRBV5-6 with TRBJ1-1; weak D call: TRBD1 (5 bases). The CDR3 totals 14 residues. The germline V and J ends were trimmed by 4 bases and 7 bases, with 17 bases remaining between them. The germline gives CDR1 SGHDT, CDR2 YYEEEE. The CDR3 DNA follows: TGTGCCAGCAGCCAAGTGGGGGTGTTAATTGAAGCTTTCTTT. Translating gives CASSQVGVLIEAFF.

The chain links TRBV5-4 to TRBJ2-1; D might be TRBD1 or TRBD2, each matching 5 bases. Trimming cost V 0 bases and J 5 bases, with 15 bases left between them. The CDR3 is made up of 16 amino acids. Germline V CDR1 and CDR2: SGHNT, YYREEE (reference sequence). CDR3 coding DNA: TGTGCCAGCAGCTTGGAAGGTTCGGGGCCAAACAATGAGCAGTTCTTC. Residues: CASSLEGSGPNNEQFF.

This rearrangement joins TRBV29-1 to TRBJ2-7, with 7 bases aligning to TRBD2. The V gene end was trimmed by 4 bases and the J gene end by 1 base; junction bases not matched to a gene: 4. Germline V gives CDR1 SQVTM, CDR2 ANQGSEA. The CDR3 is 13 amino acids. DNA of the CDR3: TGCAGCGTTGGGGGGGGACGTTCCTACGAGCAGTACTTC. Translating it yields CSVGGGRSYEQYF.

In DNA, the CDR3 is TGCGCCAGCAGCGACCCAGGCTATTCTAACTATGGCTACACCTTC. Its translation is CASSDPGYSNYGYTF. The chain uses TRBV5-1 and TRBJ1-2; D not resolved. The germline V gene encodes CDR1 SGHRS and CDR2 YFSETQ. V lost 4 bases and J 0 bases, leaving 13 bases between the germline ends. This CDR3 has 15 residues.

The chain is built from TRBV6-1 and TRBJ2-5, with TRBD1 matching over 9 bases. The germline V gene has CDR1 MNHNS and CDR2 SASEGT. CDR3 length: 15 amino acids. Trimming removed 0 bases from V and 5 bases from J; junction bases left unmatched: 4. Here the CDR3 reads CASSEATGGAETQYF. Written as DNA, the CDR3 is TGTGCCAGCAGTGAAGCAACAGGGGGCGCGGAGACCCAGTACTTC.

V gene TRBV5-6 combines with J gene TRBJ1-1, with 8 nucleotides matching TRBD1. Germline V gene lookup returns CDR1 SGHDT and CDR2 YYEEEE. The CDR3 length is 14 residues. V lost 7 bases, J lost 6 bases, and 11 bases stayed unmatched. CDR3 DNA: TGTGCCAGCGGACAGGGACCGGCAGGGCCTGAAGCTTTCTTT. Its protein is CASGQGPAGPEAFF.

The rearrangement uses TRBV12-5 and TRBJ2-1; 8 positions match TRBD2. The CDR3 totals 15 residues. Trimming at V came to 6 bases and at J to 7 bases, leaving 11 bases not matched to a gene. Germline V gene lookup returns CDR1 LGHNT and CDR2 FRNRAP. For the CDR3, the DNA is TGTGCTAGTGGCCCGAGACTAGCGCCAGATAATGAGCAGTTCTTC. Amino acid sequence: CASGPRLAPDNEQFF.

This clone was observed a few times. The V and J genes are TRBV30 and TRBJ1-1, with D unclear. V dropped 4 bases and J dropped 1 base, with 10 bases sitting between them. The CDR3 is 13 amino acids. Germline lookup yields CDR1 GTSNPN and CDR2 SVGIG (reference sequence). The CDR3 region is CAWTRAENTEAFF. The CDR3 DNA reads TGTGCCTGGACGAGGGCGGAGAACACTGAAGCTTTCTTT.

The gene calls are TRBV7-8 and TRBJ1-5; D ambiguous. The CDR3 loop spans 15 amino acids. The germline V gene has CDR1 SGHVS and CDR2 FQNEAQ. The ends were cut back, 1 base at V and 5 bases at J, with 12 bases in the middle. This CDR3 reads CASSLGFGGYQPQHF. CDR3 coding DNA: TGTGCCAGCAGCTTAGGTTTCGGTGGATATCAGCCCCAGCATTTT.

This clone appeared once. The J gene is TRBJ1-5, the V gene TRBV7-9, with 10 nucleotides matching TRBD1. The germline gives CDR1 SEHNR, CDR2 FQNEAQ (reference sequence). With V trimmed by 4 bases and J by 4 bases, 1 base remained unmatched. The CDR3 runs 14 residues. CDR3 protein: CASSSGQGNQPQHF. In DNA, the CDR3 is TGTGCCAGCAGCTCGGGACAGGGGAATCAGCCCCAGCATTTT.

The V gene is TRBV6-1, the J gene TRBJ2-7; TRBD1 aligns across 7 bases. Germline-derived CDR1 and CDR2 are MNHNS and SASEGT. Trimming cost V 5 bases and J 5 bases; bases outside gene matches: 9. CDR3 length: 14 residues. Written as DNA, the CDR3 is TGTGCCAGCAGTAAAACAGGGGAAGCCAACGAGCAGTACTTC. Translated, it gives CASSKTGEANEQYF.

A few counts support this clone. V usage is TRBV4-1 and J usage is TRBJ1-1; TRBD1 is a possible D gene (6 bases). Germline CDR1 is MGHRA and CDR2 is YSYEKL. V was cut by 4 bases and J by 5 bases, with 14 bases left in between. This CDR3 is built from 14 residues. CDR3 sequence (DNA): TGCGCCAGCAGCCCATCGGCAGGGGATACTGAAGCTTTCTTT. Protein sequence: CASSPSAGDTEAFF.

V usage is TRBV5-6 and J usage is TRBJ1-2; D possibly corresponds to TRBD1 (6 bases). This CDR3 is 16 amino acids long. The V end lost 3 bases, the J end lost 3 bases, and 18 bases lay between the germline ends. Germline values: CDR1 SGHDT, CDR2 YYEEEE. Written as DNA, the CDR3 is TGTGCCAGCAGCTATCTAACAGGGCTTTATGACTATGGCTACACCTTC. Protein: CASSYLTGLYDYGYTF.

This clone was found once. The chain carries TRBV11-2 and TRBJ2-3, with 8 nucleotides matching TRBD1. V shed 5 bases and J 1 base; nucleotides not matched to a gene: 2. The CDR3 extends over 14 amino acids. Germline V lookup: CDR1 SGHAT, CDR2 FQNNGV. The CDR3 region is CASSLQGGTDTQYF. The CDR3 DNA reads TGTGCCAGCAGCCTACAGGGGGGCACAGATACGCAGTATTTT.

The CDR3 region has the DNA TGTGCCAGCAGCTTAGTAGCGACTAGCGGGAGAGCGTACAATGAGCAGTTCTTC. Protein sequence: CASSLVATSGRAYNEQFF. This chain links TRBV7-8 with TRBJ2-1; 12 bases are shared with TRBD2. With 1 base clipped from V and 4 bases from J, the junction kept 8 bases outside the gene matches. The germline CDR1 and CDR2 sequences are SGHVS and FQNEAQ. CDR3 length: 18 amino acids. Complete variable domain (other parts from reference TRBV7-8 and TRBJ2-1): GAGVSQSPRYKVAKRGQDVALRCDPISGHVSLFWYQQALGQGPEFLTYFQNEAQLDKSGLPSDRFFAERPEGSVSTLKIQRTQQEDSAVYLCASSLVATSGRAYNEQFFGPGTRLTVL.

The rearrangement links TRBV6-4 to TRBJ2-3, with 10 bases lining up with TRBD1. The CDR3 contains 15 residues. Germline V gene lookup returns CDR1 MRHNA and CDR2 SNTAGT. Trimming removed 2 bases from V and 2 bases from J; junction bases left unmatched: 1. The CDR3 DNA sequence: TGTGCCAGCAGTGACGGGACAGGGGCCACAGATACGCAGTATTTT. The encoded protein is CASSDGTGATDTQYF.

This clone came up once. The rearrangement links TRBV4-3 to TRBJ2-7, with no clear D. Germline lookup yields CDR1 LGHNA and CDR2 YSLEER. The CDR3 length is 15 residues. The V and J ends lost 0 bases and 3 bases respectively, with 12 bases between them. The CDR3 nucleotides read TGCGCCAGCAGCCAAGATTCTAGTCTCTACTACGAGCAGTACTTC. It is translated as CASSQDSSLYYEQYF.

The chain links TRBV7-9 to TRBJ2-7; TRBD1 agrees at 8 bases. J was trimmed by 3 bases and V by 5 bases; bases with no gene match: 6. This CDR3 is built from 14 residues. Germline V gene lookup returns CDR1 SEHNR and CDR2 FQNEAQ (reference sequence). The chain's CDR3 is CASSHRDRNYEQYF. The CDR3 DNA sequence: TGTGCCAGCAGCCACCGGGACAGGAACTACGAGCAGTACTTC. Full variable domain (missing parts from reference TRBV7-9 and TRBJ2-7): DTGVSQNPRHKITKRGQNVTFRCDPISEHNRLYWYRQTLGQGPEFLTYFQNEAQLEKSRLLSDRFSAERPKGSFSTLEIQRTEQGDSAMYLCASSHRDRNYEQYFGPGTRLTVT.

The chain is built from TRBV7-9 and TRBJ2-2; possible D gene TRBD2, 6 bases. The CDR3 contains 15 residues. Germline-derived CDR1 and CDR2 are SEHNR and FQNEAQ (reference sequence). V was cut by 7 bases and J by 0 bases, with 12 bases left in between. CDR3 region: CASTPREANTGELFF. CDR3 nucleotides: TGTGCCAGCACCCCGCGGGAAGCGAACACCGGGGAGCTGTTTTTT.